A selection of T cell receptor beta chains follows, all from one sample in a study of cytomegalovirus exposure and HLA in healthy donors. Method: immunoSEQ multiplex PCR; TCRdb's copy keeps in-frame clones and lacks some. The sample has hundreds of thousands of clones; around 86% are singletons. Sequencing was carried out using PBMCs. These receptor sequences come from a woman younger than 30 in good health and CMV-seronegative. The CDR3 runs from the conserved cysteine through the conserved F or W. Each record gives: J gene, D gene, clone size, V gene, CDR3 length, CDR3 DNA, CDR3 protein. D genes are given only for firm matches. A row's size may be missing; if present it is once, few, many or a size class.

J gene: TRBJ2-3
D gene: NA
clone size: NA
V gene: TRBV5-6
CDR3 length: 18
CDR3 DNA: TGTGCCAGCAGCCGGGCAGGGAGGCAGGTACTTAGCACAGATACGCAGTATTTT
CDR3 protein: CASSRAGRQVLSTDTQYF

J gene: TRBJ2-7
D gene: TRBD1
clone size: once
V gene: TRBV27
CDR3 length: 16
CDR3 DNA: TGTGCCAGCAGTTTACGGCCGACAGGGTTGTTCTACGAGCAGTACTTC
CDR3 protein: CASSLRPTGLFYEQYF

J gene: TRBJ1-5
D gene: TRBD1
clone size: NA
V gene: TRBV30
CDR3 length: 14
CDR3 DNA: TGTGCCTGGAGCACCGGGACAGGCAATCAGCCCCAGCATTTT
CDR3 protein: CAWSTGTGNQPQHF

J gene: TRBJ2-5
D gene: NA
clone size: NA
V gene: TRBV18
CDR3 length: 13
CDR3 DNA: TGTGCCAGCTCACCATATCACCAAGAGACCCAGTACTTC
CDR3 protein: CASSPYHQETQYF

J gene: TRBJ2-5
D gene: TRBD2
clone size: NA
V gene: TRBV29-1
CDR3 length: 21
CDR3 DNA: TGCAGCGTTGAAAAGGGCTTGACTAGCGGGGGGGTAGCGGGAGGGCTAGAGACCCAGTACTTC
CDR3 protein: CSVEKGLTSGGVAGGLETQYF

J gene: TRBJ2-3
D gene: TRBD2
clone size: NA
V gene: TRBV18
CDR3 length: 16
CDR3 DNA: TGTGCCAGCTCGCTTACTAGCGGAGTTAGCACAGATACGCAGTATTTT
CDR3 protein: CASSLTSGVSTDTQYF

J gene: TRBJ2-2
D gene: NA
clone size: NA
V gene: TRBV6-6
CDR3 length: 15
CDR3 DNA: TGTGCCAGCAAACCAGAAAATGGCCCCACCGGGGAGCTGTTTTTT
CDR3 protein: CASKPENGPTGELFF

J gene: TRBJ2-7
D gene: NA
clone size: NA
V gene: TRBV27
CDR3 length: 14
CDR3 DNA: TGTGCCAGCAGTTTCTCAGGTTATGACTACGAGCAGTACTTC
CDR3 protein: CASSFSGYDYEQYF

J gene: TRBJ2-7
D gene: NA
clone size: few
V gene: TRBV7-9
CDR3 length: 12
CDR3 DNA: TGTGCCAGCAGCCCGGGAAACTACGAGCAGTACTTC
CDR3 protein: CASSPGNYEQYF

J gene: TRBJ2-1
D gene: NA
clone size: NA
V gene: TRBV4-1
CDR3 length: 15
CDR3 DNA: TGCGCCAGCAGCCAAGACGCAGGGAAATACAATGAGCAGTTCTTC
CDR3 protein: CASSQDAGKYNEQFF

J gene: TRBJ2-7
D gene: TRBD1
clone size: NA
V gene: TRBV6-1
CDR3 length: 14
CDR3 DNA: TGTGCCAGCGCGACAGGGGGGGATTCCTACGAGCAGTACTTC
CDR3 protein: CASATGGDSYEQYF

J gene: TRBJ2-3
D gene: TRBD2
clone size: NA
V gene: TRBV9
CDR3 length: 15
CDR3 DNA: TGTGCCAGCAGCCCAAGAGGCGGGGGGGCAGATACGCAGTATTTT
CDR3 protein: CASSPRGGGADTQYF

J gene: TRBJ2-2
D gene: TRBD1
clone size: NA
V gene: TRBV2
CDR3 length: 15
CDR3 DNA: TGTGCCAGCAGCGTGACAGGGGAAGACACCGGGGAGCTGTTTTTT
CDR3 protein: CASSVTGEDTGELFF

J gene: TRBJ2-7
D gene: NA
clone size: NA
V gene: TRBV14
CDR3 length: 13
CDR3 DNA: TGTGCCAGCGACGGCGGGTCCCCCTACGAGCAGTACTTC
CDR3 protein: CASDGGSPYEQYF

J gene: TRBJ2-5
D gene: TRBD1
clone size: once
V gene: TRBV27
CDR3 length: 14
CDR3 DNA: TGTGCCAGCAGTCATAGACAGGGGGGGGAGACCCAGTACTTC
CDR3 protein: CASSHRQGGETQYF

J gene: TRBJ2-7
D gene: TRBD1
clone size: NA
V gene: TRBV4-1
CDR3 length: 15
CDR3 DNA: TGCGCCAGCAGCCAAGAGTACGACAGGGGTTACGAGCAGTACTTC
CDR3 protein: CASSQEYDRGYEQYF

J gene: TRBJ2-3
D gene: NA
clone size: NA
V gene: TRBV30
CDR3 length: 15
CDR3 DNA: TGTGCCTGGAGTCCGGGGACTTCGCCGGTCGATACGCAGTATTTT
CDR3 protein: CAWSPGTSPVDTQYF

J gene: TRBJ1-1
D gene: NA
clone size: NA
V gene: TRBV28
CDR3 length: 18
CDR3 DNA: TGTGCCAGCAGTTTAATCCCAGGGGCGCAAGGTTGGAGGACTGAAGCTTTCTTT
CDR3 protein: CASSLIPGAQGWRTEAFF

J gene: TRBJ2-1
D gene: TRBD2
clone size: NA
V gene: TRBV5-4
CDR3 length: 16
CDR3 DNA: TGTGCCATCAAGGGGACTAGCGGAGGGCACTACAATGAGCAGTTCTTC
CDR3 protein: CAIKGTSGGHYNEQFF

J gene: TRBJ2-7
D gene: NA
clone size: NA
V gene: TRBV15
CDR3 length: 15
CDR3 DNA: TGTGCCACCAGCAGAGGTGCTAGTCCAGTTAACGAGCAGTACTTC
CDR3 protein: CATSRGASPVNEQYF

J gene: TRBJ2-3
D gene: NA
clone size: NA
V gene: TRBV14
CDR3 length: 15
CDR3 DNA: TGTGCCAGCAGCCCCTGGACTACTAGCACAGATACGCAGTATTTT
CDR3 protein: CASSPWTTSTDTQYF

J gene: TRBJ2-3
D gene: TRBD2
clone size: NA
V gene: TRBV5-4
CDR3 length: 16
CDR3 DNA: TGTGCCAGCAGCTGGGAGGCGGGAGGGCCCACAGATACGCAGTATTTT
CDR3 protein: CASSWEAGGPTDTQYF

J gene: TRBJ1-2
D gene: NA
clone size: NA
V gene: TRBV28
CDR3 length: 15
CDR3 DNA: TGTGCCAGCAGTACCTCAGGGAGGACTAACTATGGCTACACCTTC
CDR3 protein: CASSTSGRTNYGYTF

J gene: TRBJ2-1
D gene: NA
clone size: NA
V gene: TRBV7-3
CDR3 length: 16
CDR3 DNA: TGTGCCAGCAGCTTAAAAGCCCCTTCAAACTACAATGAGCAGTTCTTC
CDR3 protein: CASSLKAPSNYNEQFF

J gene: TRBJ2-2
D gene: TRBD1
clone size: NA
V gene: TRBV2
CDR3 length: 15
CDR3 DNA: TGTGCCAGCAGTGCGGGACAGGGGGGCACCGGGGAGCTGTTTTTT
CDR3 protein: CASSAGQGGTGELFF

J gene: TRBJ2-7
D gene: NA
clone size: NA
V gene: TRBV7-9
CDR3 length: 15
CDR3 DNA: TGTGCCAGCAGCTTAGGGACAGCGAGTAGCTACGAGCAGTACTTC
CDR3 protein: CASSLGTASSYEQYF

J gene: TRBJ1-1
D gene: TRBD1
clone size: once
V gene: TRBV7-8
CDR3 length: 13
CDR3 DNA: TGTGCCAGCCGACGCAGGGGGCGGGTTGAAGCTTTCTTT
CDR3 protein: CASRRRGRVEAFF

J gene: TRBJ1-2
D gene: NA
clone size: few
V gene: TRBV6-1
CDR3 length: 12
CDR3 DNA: TGTGCCACCAGGGAGGGCATGAATGGCTACACCTTC
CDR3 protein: CATREGMNGYTF

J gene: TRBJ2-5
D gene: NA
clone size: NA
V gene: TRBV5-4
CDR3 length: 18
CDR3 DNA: TGTGCCAGCAGCTTGGGGGTATCCCAGGCGACCTCATTCCAGACCCAGTACTTC
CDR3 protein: CASSLGVSQATSFQTQYF

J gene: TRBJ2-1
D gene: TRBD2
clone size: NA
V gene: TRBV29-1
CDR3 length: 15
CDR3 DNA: TGCAGCGCGACTCGGACTAGCGGGAGCAGCAATGAGCAGTTCTTC
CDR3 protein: CSATRTSGSSNEQFF

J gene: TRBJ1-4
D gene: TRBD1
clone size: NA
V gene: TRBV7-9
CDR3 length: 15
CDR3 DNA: TGTGCCAGCAACCTCACGGGACAGGGGACTGAAAAACTGTTTTTT
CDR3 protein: CASNLTGQGTEKLFF

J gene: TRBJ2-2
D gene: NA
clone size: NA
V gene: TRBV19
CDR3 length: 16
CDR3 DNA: TGTGCCAGTAGTTTATCGCGGCGGCTGAACACCGGGGAGCTGTTTTTT
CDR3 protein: CASSLSRRLNTGELFF

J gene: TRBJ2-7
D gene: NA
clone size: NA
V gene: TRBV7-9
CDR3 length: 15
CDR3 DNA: TGTGCCAGCAGCTTAGAGCCCCATGTCGGGGACGAGCAGTACTTC
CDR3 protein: CASSLEPHVGDEQYF

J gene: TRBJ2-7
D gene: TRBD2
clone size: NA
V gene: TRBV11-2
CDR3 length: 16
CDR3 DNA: TGTGCCAGCAGCTTAGCCCTCGCGGGAGCCTCCTACGAGCAGTACTTC
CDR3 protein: CASSLALAGASYEQYF

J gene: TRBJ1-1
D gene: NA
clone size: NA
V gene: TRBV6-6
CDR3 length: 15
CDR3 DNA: TGTGCCAGCAGTTACGGTCAGGCGATGAACACTGAAGCTTTCTTT
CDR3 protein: CASSYGQAMNTEAFF

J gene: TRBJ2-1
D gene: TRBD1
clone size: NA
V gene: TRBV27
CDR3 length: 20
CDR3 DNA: TGTGCCAGCAGTCCGACAACAGGGGGGTTATCCCACTCCCCCTACAATGAGCAGTTCTTC
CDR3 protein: CASSPTTGGLSHSPYNEQFF

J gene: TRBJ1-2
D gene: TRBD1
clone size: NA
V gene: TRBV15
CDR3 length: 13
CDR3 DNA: TGTGCCACCAGCAGAGTTTTTCAGGGGGCGTCAACCTTC
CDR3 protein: CATSRVFQGASTF

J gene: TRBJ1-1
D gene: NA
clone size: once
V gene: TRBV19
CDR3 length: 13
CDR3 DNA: TGTGCCAGTAGCCGACGGGGAGGCACTGAAGCTTTCTTT
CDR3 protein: CASSRRGGTEAFF

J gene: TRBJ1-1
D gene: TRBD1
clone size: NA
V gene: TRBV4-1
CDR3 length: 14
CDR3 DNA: TGCGCCAGCAGCCAAGACAGGGGGCGGACTGAAGCTTTCTTT
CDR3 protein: CASSQDRGRTEAFF

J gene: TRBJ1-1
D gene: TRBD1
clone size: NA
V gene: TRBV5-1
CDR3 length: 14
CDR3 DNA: TGCGCCAGCACCGCCTCTCTCACAGGGGGGACAGCTTTCTTT
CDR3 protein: CASTASLTGGTAFF

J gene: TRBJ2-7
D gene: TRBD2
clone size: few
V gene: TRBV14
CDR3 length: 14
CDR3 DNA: TGTGCCAGCAGCGCAGCGGGGCCCACCTACGAGCAGTACTTC
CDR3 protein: CASSAAGPTYEQYF

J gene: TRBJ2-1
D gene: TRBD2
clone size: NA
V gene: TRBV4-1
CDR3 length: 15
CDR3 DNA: TGCGCCAGCAGTTATAGCGGGAGTGGGGGTGAGGGGCAGTTCTTC
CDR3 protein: CASSYSGSGGEGQFF

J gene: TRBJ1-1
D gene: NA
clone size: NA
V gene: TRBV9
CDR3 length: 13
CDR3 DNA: TGTGCCAGCAGCCGAGGGGGTGACACTGAAGCTTTCTTT
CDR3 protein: CASSRGGDTEAFF

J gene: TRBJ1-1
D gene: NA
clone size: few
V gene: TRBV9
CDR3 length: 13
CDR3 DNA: TGTGCCAGCAGCGTACTCCTGAACACTGAAGCTTTCTTT
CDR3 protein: CASSVLLNTEAFF

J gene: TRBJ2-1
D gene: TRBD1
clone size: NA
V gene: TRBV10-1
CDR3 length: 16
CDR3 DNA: TGCGCCAGCAGTGAGTCGACCGGGACAGCCTACAATGAGCAGTTCTTC
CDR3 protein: CASSESTGTAYNEQFF

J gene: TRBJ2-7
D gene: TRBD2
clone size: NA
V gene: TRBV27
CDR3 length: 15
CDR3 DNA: TGTGCCAGCAGTGACGCCGGGACTAGCGGGAGTGAGCAGTACTTC
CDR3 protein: CASSDAGTSGSEQYF

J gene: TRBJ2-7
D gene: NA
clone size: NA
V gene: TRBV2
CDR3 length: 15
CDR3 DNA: TGTGCCAGCAATGGCTTTTACGTCCAGTCCTACGAGCAGTACTTC
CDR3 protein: CASNGFYVQSYEQYF

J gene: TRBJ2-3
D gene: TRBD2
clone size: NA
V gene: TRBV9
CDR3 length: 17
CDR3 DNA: TGTGCCAGCAGCGTAGTCGGACTAGCGGGACGCACAGATACGCAGTATTTT
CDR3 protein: CASSVVGLAGRTDTQYF

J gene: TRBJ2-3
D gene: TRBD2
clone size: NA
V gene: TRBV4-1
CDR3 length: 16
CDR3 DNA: TGCGCCAGCAGCCAACGACTAGCGGGAGGGCAAGATACGCAGTATTTT
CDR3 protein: CASSQRLAGGQDTQYF

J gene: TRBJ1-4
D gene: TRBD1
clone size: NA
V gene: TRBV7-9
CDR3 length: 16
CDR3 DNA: TGTGCCAGCAGCTTAGTATCAGGGGGCGGCAAAGAAAAACTGTTTTTT
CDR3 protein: CASSLVSGGGKEKLFF

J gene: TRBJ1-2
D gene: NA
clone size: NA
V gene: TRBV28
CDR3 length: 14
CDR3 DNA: TGTGCCAGCAGTTTAACCCTTTCGGTCTATGGCTACACCTTC
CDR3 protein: CASSLTLSVYGYTF

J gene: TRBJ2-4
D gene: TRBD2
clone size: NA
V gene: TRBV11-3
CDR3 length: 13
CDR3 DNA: TGTGCCAGCAGCTTGGGACTAGCGGGGGTTCAGTACTTC
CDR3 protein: CASSLGLAGVQYF

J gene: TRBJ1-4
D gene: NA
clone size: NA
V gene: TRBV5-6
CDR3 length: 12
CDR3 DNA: TGTGCCAGCCCCCTTCGGAATGAAAAACTGTTTTTT
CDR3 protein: CASPLRNEKLFF

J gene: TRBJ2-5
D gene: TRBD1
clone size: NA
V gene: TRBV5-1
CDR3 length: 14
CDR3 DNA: TGCGCCAGCAACTTAGGACAGGGCGGAGAGACCCAGTACTTC
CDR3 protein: CASNLGQGGETQYF

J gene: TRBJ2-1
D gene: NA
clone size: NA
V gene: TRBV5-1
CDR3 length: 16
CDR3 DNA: TGCGCCAGCAGCTTGGACCGAGGTAGCTCCTACAATGAGCAGTTCTTC
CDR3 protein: CASSLDRGSSYNEQFF

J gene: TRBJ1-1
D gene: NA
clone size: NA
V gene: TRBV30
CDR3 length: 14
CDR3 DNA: TGTGCCTGGAGTTCAGGGTACCTGAACACTGAAGCTTTCTTT
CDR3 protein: CAWSSGYLNTEAFF

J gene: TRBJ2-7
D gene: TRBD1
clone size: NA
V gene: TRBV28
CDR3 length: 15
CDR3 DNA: TGTGCCAGCAGTTTCGGAGGGACAGGGGCGGTTGAGCAGTACTTC
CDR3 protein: CASSFGGTGAVEQYF

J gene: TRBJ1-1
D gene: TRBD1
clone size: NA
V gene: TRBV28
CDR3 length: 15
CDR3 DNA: TGTGCCAGCACGTCGCCACAGGGGCGGAACACTGAAGCTTTCTTT
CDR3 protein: CASTSPQGRNTEAFF

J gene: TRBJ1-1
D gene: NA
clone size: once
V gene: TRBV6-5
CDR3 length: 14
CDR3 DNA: TGTGCCAGCAGTTACTCGAGAGCCAACACTGAAGCTTTCTTT
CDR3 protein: CASSYSRANTEAFF

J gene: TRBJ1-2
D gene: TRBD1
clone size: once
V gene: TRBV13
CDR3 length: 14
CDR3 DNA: TGTGCCAGCAGCCCCTCAGACAGGGAGGATGGCTACACCTTC
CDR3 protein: CASSPSDREDGYTF